This T cell receptor (beta chain) was observed in a study of OX40 agonist ivuxolimab in advanced cancers. At the level of the study: Partial responses were achieved by three patients, one with hepatocellular carcinoma and two with cutaneous melanoma. General study points: Blood T cells, both CD4+ and CD8+, expanded clonally by week 6 at 0.1 to 3.0 mg/kg.

The assay was immunoSEQ multiplex PCR, and TCRdb's table has in-frame clones only and misses some. The sample has about 22,000 clones; about four fifths are singletons. Comments on this clone: Its target is not known.

The germline V gene encodes CDR1 MDHEN and CDR2 SYDVKM. CDR3 length: 16 amino acids. J gave up 0 bases and V 7 bases, and 8 bases lay outside the gene matches. The chain recombines TRBV28 with TRBJ2-7, with TRBD1 identical over 11 bases. The clonotype comes from an adult with an advanced solid tumor such as melanoma, head and neck, liver or kidney cancer. This material consisted of CD4+ or CD8+ T cells sorted from blood, taken in a trial of the OX40 agonist ivuxolimab. The CDR3, as DNA: TGTGCCAGCAAGCCCGTCGGGACAGGGGGCTCCTACGAGCAGTACTTC. Protein product: CASKPVGTGGSYEQYF.